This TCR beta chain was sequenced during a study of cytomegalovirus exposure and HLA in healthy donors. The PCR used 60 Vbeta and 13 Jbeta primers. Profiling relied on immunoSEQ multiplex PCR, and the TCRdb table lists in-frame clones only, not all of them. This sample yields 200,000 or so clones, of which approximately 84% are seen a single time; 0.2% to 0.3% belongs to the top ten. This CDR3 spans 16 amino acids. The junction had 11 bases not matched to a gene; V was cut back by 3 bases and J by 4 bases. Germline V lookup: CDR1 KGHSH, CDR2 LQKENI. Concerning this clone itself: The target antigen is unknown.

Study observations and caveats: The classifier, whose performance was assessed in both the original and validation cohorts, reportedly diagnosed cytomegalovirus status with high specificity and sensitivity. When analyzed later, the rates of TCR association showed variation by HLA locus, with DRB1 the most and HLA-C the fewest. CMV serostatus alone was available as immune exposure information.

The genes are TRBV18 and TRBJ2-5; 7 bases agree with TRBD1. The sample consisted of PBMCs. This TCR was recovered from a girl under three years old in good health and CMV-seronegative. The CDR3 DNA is TGTGCCAGCTCACCCCAGGGACAGTATAGAAGAGAGACCCAGTACTTC. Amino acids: CASSPQGQYRRETQYF.